Listed below are T cell receptor beta chains from one sample, sequenced in a study of shared clonotypes between healthy human individuals. Some clones are missing from TCRdb's copy, which holds only in-frame ones; the method was immunoSEQ multiplex PCR. In the table there are around 1 million clones, around 80% of which are singletons. Sequenced: memory CD4+ T cells sorted from blood. These TCRs come from a man between 18 and 29 years old in good health. Both conserved end residues are part of each CDR3. D genes are given only for firm matches. Some rows mark clone size as missing; the rest say once, few, many or name a class of expanded clone.

V: TRBV2
D: NA
size: NA
J: TRBJ1-1
CDR3: CASTRDKVTNTEAFF
DNA: TGTGCCAGCACCCGGGACAAAGTGACGAACACTGAAGCTTTCTTT

V: TRBV19
D: TRBD1
size: NA
J: TRBJ2-1
CDR3: CASWDSRMGNNEQFF
DNA: TGTGCCAGTTGGGACAGTCGAATGGGGAACAATGAGCAGTTCTTC

V: TRBV11-2
D: TRBD1
size: once
J: TRBJ2-1
CDR3: CASSPGQFSYNEQFF
DNA: TGTGCCAGCAGCCCGGGACAGTTCTCCTACAATGAGCAGTTCTTC

V: TRBV12-5
D: NA
size: NA
J: TRBJ2-4
CDR3: CANPRGTSKNIQYF
DNA: TGTGCGAACCCCCGGGGCACATCCAAAAACATTCAGTACTTC

V: TRBV30
D: NA
size: NA
J: TRBJ1-2
CDR3: CAWSGVKYGYTF
DNA: TGTGCCTGGTCGGGGGTTAAATATGGCTACACCTTC

V: TRBV20-1
D: NA
size: NA
J: TRBJ2-1
CDR3: CSASREEQFF
DNA: TGCAGTGCTTCTCGAGAGGAGCAGTTCTTC

V: TRBV12-5
D: NA
size: NA
J: TRBJ1-2
CDR3: CASGLVAGHLLYGYTF
DNA: TGTGCTAGTGGTTTGGTAGCGGGACACCTTCTTTATGGCTACACCTTC

V: TRBV11-2
D: NA
size: NA
J: TRBJ2-7
CDR3: CASSLEAFYEQYF
DNA: TGTGCCAGCAGCTTAGAGGCTTTTTACGAGCAGTACTTC

V: TRBV7-2
D: NA
size: NA
J: TRBJ2-1
CDR3: CASSLKRDEQFF
DNA: TGTGCCAGCAGCTTAAAGCGGGATGAGCAGTTCTTC

V: TRBV25-1
D: NA
size: NA
J: TRBJ2-3
CDR3: CASSEMGGPSTDTQYF
DNA: TGTGCCAGCAGTGAAATGGGCGGCCCTAGCACAGATACGCAGTATTTT

V: TRBV5-4
D: NA
size: NA
J: TRBJ2-6
CDR3: CASSLNRGTVRANVLTF
DNA: TGTGCCAGCAGCTTGAATCGGGGGACAGTGAGGGCCAACGTCCTGACTTTC

V: TRBV6-1
D: NA
size: NA
J: TRBJ1-4
CDR3: CASHGGGVGEKLFF
DNA: TGTGCCAGCCATGGGGGAGGGGTTGGCGAAAAACTGTTTTTT

V: TRBV25-1
D: TRBD1
size: NA
J: TRBJ2-3
CDR3: CASSGDRGLVDTQYF
DNA: TGTGCCAGCAGTGGGGACAGGGGGCTTGTAGATACGCAGTATTTT

V: TRBV5-4
D: TRBD1
size: once
J: TRBJ1-2
CDR3: CASSIQQGLDGYTF
DNA: TGTGCCAGCAGTATACAACAGGGGTTGGACGGCTACACCTTC

V: TRBV7-9
D: TRBD1
size: NA
J: TRBJ2-3
CDR3: CASRGPGQGSTTQYF
DNA: TGTGCCAGCAGAGGGCCGGGACAGGGTTCTACTACGCAGTATTTT

V: TRBV7-6
D: TRBD1
size: few
J: TRBJ2-1
CDR3: CASSPMPGQAYNEQFF
DNA: TGTGCCAGCAGCCCTATGCCGGGACAGGCCTACAATGAGCAGTTCTTC

V: TRBV10-3
D: NA
size: NA
J: TRBJ1-1
CDR3: CAISESPLVLNTEAFF
DNA: TGTGCCATCAGTGAGTCGCCCCTCGTCCTGAACACTGAAGCTTTCTTT

V: TRBV14
D: TRBD1
size: few
J: TRBJ2-1
CDR3: CASSPAGTGHNEQFF
DNA: TGTGCCAGCAGCCCAGCCGGGACAGGGCACAATGAGCAGTTCTTC

V: TRBV11-2
D: NA
size: NA
J: TRBJ2-5
CDR3: CASSLDRGVAETQYF
DNA: TGTGCCAGCAGCTTAGATCGGGGAGTCGCAGAGACCCAGTACTTC

V: TRBV10-3
D: NA
size: once
J: TRBJ1-2
CDR3: CAISGVLTGSDGYTF
DNA: TGTGCCATCAGTGGGGTCCTGACGGGGAGTGATGGCTACACCTTC

V: TRBV2
D: NA
size: NA
J: TRBJ1-3
CDR3: CASSPSSGNTIYF
DNA: TGTGCCAGCAGTCCTTCTTCTGGAAACACCATATATTTT

V: TRBV7-9
D: TRBD1
size: few
J: TRBJ2-7
CDR3: CASSFGTAYEQYF
DNA: TGTGCCAGCAGCTTCGGGACAGCCTACGAGCAGTACTTC

V: TRBV6-6
D: TRBD1
size: NA
J: TRBJ1-4
CDR3: CASSTPGQWGEKLFF
DNA: TGTGCCAGCAGTACCCCGGGACAGTGGGGTGAAAAACTGTTTTTT

V: TRBV9
D: TRBD2
size: NA
J: TRBJ2-5
CDR3: CASSARWAGGPRETQYF
DNA: TGTGCCAGCAGCGCCAGATGGGCGGGGGGGCCTCGGGAGACCCAGTACTTC

V: TRBV7-2
D: NA
size: NA
J: TRBJ1-1
CDR3: CASSLEIVTTEAFF
DNA: TGTGCCAGCAGCTTAGAGATCGTGACCACTGAAGCTTTCTTT

V: TRBV7-6
D: NA
size: NA
J: TRBJ1-5
CDR3: CASSPRGRDQPQHF
DNA: TGTGCCAGCAGCCCCCGGGGCCGCGATCAGCCCCAGCATTTT

V: TRBV5-1
D: TRBD2
size: NA
J: TRBJ2-7
CDR3: CASSPWGSGRLYEQYF
DNA: TGCGCCAGCAGCCCGTGGGGTAGCGGGAGGCTCTACGAGCAGTACTTC

V: TRBV27
D: NA
size: NA
J: TRBJ1-4
CDR3: CASSLWGGGEKLFF
DNA: TGTGCCAGCAGTTTATGGGGGGGAGGCGAAAAACTGTTTTTT

V: TRBV30
D: NA
size: NA
J: TRBJ1-5
CDR3: CAWGDGNSNQLQHF
DNA: TGTGCCTGGGGCGACGGGAATAGCAATCAGCTCCAGCATTTT

V: TRBV7-3
D: NA
size: NA
J: TRBJ2-4
CDR3: CASSPASGWGQNIQYF
DNA: TGTGCCAGCAGCCCCGCGTCGGGGTGGGGCCAAAACATTCAGTACTTC

V: TRBV7-9
D: TRBD1
size: NA
J: TRBJ1-4
CDR3: CASTSGARRQGGTNEKLFF
DNA: TGTGCCAGCACGAGCGGGGCCCGGAGACAGGGAGGTACTAATGAAAAACTGTTTTTT

V: TRBV5-1
D: NA
size: NA
J: TRBJ2-7
CDR3: CASSPLGNSYEQYF
DNA: TGCGCCAGCAGCCCGTTGGGGAATTCCTACGAGCAGTACTTC

V: TRBV7-8
D: TRBD1
size: NA
J: TRBJ2-3
CDR3: CASSLATGRTDTQYF
DNA: TGTGCCAGCAGCTTAGCGACAGGGCGGACAGATACGCAGTATTTT

V: TRBV18
D: TRBD1
size: NA
J: TRBJ1-4
CDR3: CASSHRGQDRRATNEKLFF
DNA: TGTGCCAGCTCTCATCGGGGACAGGACCGCCGAGCAACTAATGAAAAACTGTTTTTT

V: TRBV7-9
D: NA
size: NA
J: TRBJ2-7
CDR3: CASSLALDEQYF
DNA: TGTGCCAGCAGCTTAGCACTGGACGAGCAGTACTTC

V: TRBV7-2
D: TRBD1
size: NA
J: TRBJ2-7
CDR3: CASSLASGTGGFEQYF
DNA: TGTGCCAGCAGCTTAGCCTCCGGGACAGGGGGCTTCGAGCAGTACTTC

V: TRBV5-1
D: NA
size: few
J: TRBJ2-7
CDR3: CASSLVSSDYEQYF
DNA: TGCGCCAGCAGCTTGGTGTCTAGCGACTACGAGCAGTACTTC

V: TRBV28
D: TRBD1
size: NA
J: TRBJ1-2
CDR3: CASSFPGGGYTF
DNA: TGTGCCAGCAGTTTCCCAGGGGGCGGCTACACCTTC

V: TRBV9
D: NA
size: once
J: TRBJ2-5
CDR3: CASSPGLTDRETQYF
DNA: TGTGCCAGCAGCCCCGGACTAACAGACCGGGAGACCCAGTACTTC

V: TRBV5-1
D: NA
size: NA
J: TRBJ1-2
CDR3: CASSPPMGYGYTF
DNA: TGCGCCAGCAGCCCCCCCATGGGCTATGGCTACACCTTC

V: TRBV7-9
D: TRBD2
size: NA
J: TRBJ2-7
CDR3: CASSPLAGEQYF
DNA: TGTGCCAGCAGCCCATTAGCGGGCGAGCAGTACTTC

V: TRBV5-5
D: NA
size: few
J: TRBJ1-1
CDR3: CASRPEAGSAAEAFF
DNA: TGTGCCAGCAGACCTGAGGCGGGGTCTGCCGCTGAAGCTTTCTTT

V: TRBV29-1
D: NA
size: NA
J: TRBJ2-2
CDR3: CSVHSPNTGELFF
DNA: TGCAGCGTTCACTCCCCGAACACCGGGGAGCTGTTTTTT

V: TRBV19
D: TRBD1
size: NA
J: TRBJ1-2
CDR3: CASSWTGGGGYTF
DNA: TGTGCCAGTAGCTGGACAGGGGGAGGTGGCTACACCTTC

V: TRBV30
D: TRBD2
size: few
J: TRBJ2-7
CDR3: CAWSVRGGSGEQYF
DNA: TGTGCCTGGAGTGTACGCGGGGGTTCAGGCGAGCAGTACTTC

V: TRBV6-1
D: NA
size: NA
J: TRBJ2-7
CDR3: CASSERGEEQYF
DNA: TGTGCCAGCAGTGAGAGGGGAGAGGAGCAGTACTTC

V: TRBV7-2
D: NA
size: NA
J: TRBJ2-7
CDR3: CASSLAGGPAYEQYF
DNA: TGTGCCAGCAGCTTAGCCGGGGGGCCCGCCTACGAGCAGTACTTC

V: TRBV7-9
D: NA
size: NA
J: TRBJ2-7
CDR3: CASSLGELGQYF
DNA: TGTGCCAGCAGCTTAGGGGAGCTCGGGCAGTACTTC

V: TRBV5-5
D: TRBD1
size: NA
J: TRBJ1-5
CDR3: CASSSTGGNQPQHF
DNA: TGTGCCAGCAGCTCCACAGGGGGAAATCAGCCCCAGCATTTT

V: TRBV6-5
D: TRBD1
size: NA
J: TRBJ2-1
CDR3: CASSFSDRSYNEQFF
DNA: TGTGCCAGCAGTTTCTCGGACAGGTCCTACAATGAGCAGTTCTTC

V: TRBV2
D: NA
size: NA
J: TRBJ2-2
CDR3: CASSEDSSNGELFF
DNA: TGTGCCAGCAGTGAAGACAGTAGTAACGGGGAGCTGTTTTTT

V: TRBV10-1
D: NA
size: few
J: TRBJ2-7
CDR3: CANRGGSSYEQYF
DNA: TGCGCCAATAGAGGAGGCAGTTCCTACGAGCAGTACTTC

V: TRBV7-2
D: NA
size: NA
J: TRBJ1-1
CDR3: CASRRDALNTEAFF
DNA: TGTGCCAGCAGAAGGGACGCTCTGAACACTGAAGCTTTCTTT

V: TRBV5-1
D: NA
size: NA
J: TRBJ2-6
CDR3: CASSLGSGTALDYLTF
DNA: TGCGCCAGCAGCTTGGGGTCCGGGACAGCCCTGGACTATCTGACTTTC

V: TRBV6-5
D: NA
size: NA
J: TRBJ1-5
CDR3: CASNGGNNQPQHF
DNA: TGTGCCAGCAACGGAGGGAATAATCAGCCCCAGCATTTT

V: TRBV5-4
D: NA
size: NA
J: TRBJ2-1
CDR3: CASSPADYRSYNEQFF
DNA: TGTGCCAGCAGCCCGGCCGACTATAGGTCCTACAATGAGCAGTTCTTC

V: TRBV2
D: NA
size: NA
J: TRBJ2-7
CDR3: CASSLKGVRIF
DNA: TGTGCCAGCAGCTTAAAGGGCGTCCGAATTTTC

V: TRBV9
D: TRBD2
size: once
J: TRBJ2-1
CDR3: CASSVDGAGGNEQFF
DNA: TGTGCCAGCAGCGTAGATGGAGCGGGGGGAAATGAGCAGTTCTTC